These T cell receptor beta chains were read from a single sample in a study of T cell repertoires in cytomegalovirus infection. TCRdb re-analysed the reads in MiXCR, keeping a single row per CDR3 protein. The table shows 230,000 or so distinct CDR3 sequences, with approximately 15% occurring only once. Material: CD8+ T cells from PBMCs. The receptors were gathered from a human donor in good health (CMV status not recorded). Some clones in this sample may be carry-over from other donors' samples. The CDR3 runs from the conserved cysteine through the conserved F or W. A D gene is named only where the DNA matches it firmly.

v_gene,j_gene,d_gene,CDR3aa
TRBV7-6,TRBJ2-2,-,CASSKGAGVTGELFF
TRBV12-3/TRBV12-4,TRBJ1-2,TRBD1,CASSLWDRAPPHGYTF
TRBV7-2,TRBJ2-1,-,CASSPGTPRGQFF
TRBV7-2,TRBJ1-2,TRBD1,CASSRGQGAYGYTF
TRBV12-3/TRBV12-4,TRBJ2-1,-,CASSLYTPMAVNNEQFF
TRBV28,TRBJ2-5,-,CASSFSQYQETQYF
TRBV7-9,TRBJ2-3,TRBD2,CASSLALAGGTDTQYF
TRBV7-9,TRBJ2-2,-,CASSHLQQGTGELCF
TRBV12-3/TRBV12-4,TRBJ1-2,TRBD1,CASSRDSTYGYTF
TRBV28,TRBJ2-2,-,CASSLWGSAYTGELFF
TRBV20-1,TRBJ2-5,TRBD2,CSARGGTSGGPGETQYF
TRBV29-1,TRBJ1-2,-,CSVKTGTSGYTF
TRBV20-1,TRBJ1-1,-,CSARDVGTGNTEAFF
TRBV20-1,TRBJ2-1,-,CSARGAYQTRNEQFF
TRBV6-6,TRBJ2-1,-,CASSYSWTSKYNEQFF
TRBV19,TRBJ2-1,-,CASSINGGRRTPYNEQFF
TRBV29-1,TRBJ1-2,TRBD1,CSASGGANYGYTF